This T cell receptor (beta chain) comes out of a study of cytomegalovirus exposure and HLA in healthy donors. Across the study: Researchers previously reported finding fewer than 140 million unique TCR beta sequences from approximately 190 million T cells.

Researchers ran the PCR with 60 Vbeta and 13 Jbeta primers. TCRdb keeps only in-frame clones here, not all; method: immunoSEQ multiplex PCR. The sample consists of approximately 76,000 clones, roughly 78% of them appearing once. CDR3 size: 13 residues. The junction had 3 bases not matched to a gene; V was cut back by 5 bases and J by 4 bases. Per germline, CDR1 SEHNR and CDR2 FQNEAQ (reference sequence). The sequencing sample was made of PBMCs. V usage is TRBV7-9 and J usage is TRBJ1-2, with TRBD1 matching 8 bases. The receptor's source is a young man in good health and CMV-seronegative. CDR3 amino acids: CASSPTGVYGYTF. DNA of the CDR3: TGTGCCAGCAGCCCGACAGGGGTCTATGGCTACACCTTC.